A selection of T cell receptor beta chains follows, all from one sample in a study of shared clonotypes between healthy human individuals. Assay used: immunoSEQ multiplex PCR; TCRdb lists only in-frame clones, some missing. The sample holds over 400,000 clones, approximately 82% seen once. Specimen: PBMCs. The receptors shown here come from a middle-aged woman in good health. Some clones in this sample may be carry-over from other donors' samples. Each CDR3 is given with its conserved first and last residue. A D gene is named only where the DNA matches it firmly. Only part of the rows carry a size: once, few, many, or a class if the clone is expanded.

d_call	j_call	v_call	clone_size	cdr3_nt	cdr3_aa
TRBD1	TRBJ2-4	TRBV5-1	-	TGCGCCAGCAGCCAGGGACAGTTTCTAGCCAAAAACATTCAGTACTTC	CASSQGQFLAKNIQYF
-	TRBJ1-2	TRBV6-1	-	TGTGCCAGCACCGGGACGGCAAGGAGCACCTTC	CASTGTARSTF
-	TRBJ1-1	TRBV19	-	TGTGCCAGTAGTCTTGGACAGCCGAACACTGAAGCTTTCTTT	CASSLGQPNTEAFF
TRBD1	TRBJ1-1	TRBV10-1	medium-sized	TGCGCCAGCAGACAGGGGACGAACACTGAAGCTTTCTTT	CASRQGTNTEAFF
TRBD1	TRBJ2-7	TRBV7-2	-	TGTGCCAGCAGCGTCAGGGGGTCCTACGAGCAGTACTTC	CASSVRGSYEQYF
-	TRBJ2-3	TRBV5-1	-	TGCGCCAGCAGCTCGGACATCGGCACAGATACGCAGTATTTT	CASSSDIGTDTQYF
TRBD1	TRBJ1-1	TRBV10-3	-	TGTGCCATCAGTGACCCTTTAACAGGGGGGACTGAAGCTTTCTTT	CAISDPLTGGTEAFF
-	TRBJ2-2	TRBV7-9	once	TGTGCCAGCAGCCCTCGCCGGACCGGGGAGCTGTTTTTT	CASSPRRTGELFF
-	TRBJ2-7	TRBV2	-	TGTGCCAGCAGTGGAAGGCTTATCTCCTACGAGCAGTACTTC	CASSGRLISYEQYF
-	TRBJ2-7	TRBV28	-	TGTGCCAGCACCTCAGGAATGCACGAGCAGTACTTC	CASTSGMHEQYF
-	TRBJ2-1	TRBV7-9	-	TGTGCCAGCAGCCCCTTCGAAGGCCCCTACAATGAGCAGTTCTTC	CASSPFEGPYNEQFF
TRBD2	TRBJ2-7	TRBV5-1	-	TGCGCCAGCAGCTTCGGGACTAGCGGCCTGGGGGTTGAGCAGTACTTC	CASSFGTSGLGVEQYF
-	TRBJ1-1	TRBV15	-	TGTGCCACCAGCAGAGATCGGGGGGCCGTCACTGAAGCTTTCTTT	CATSRDRGAVTEAFF
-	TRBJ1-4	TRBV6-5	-	TGTGCCAGCAGTAGACAGTCAACTAATGAAAAACTGTTTTTT	CASSRQSTNEKLFF
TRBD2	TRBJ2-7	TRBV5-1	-	TGCGCCAGCAGCTTGGGACTAGCCTCCCGGGGAGTACATTACGAGCAGTACTTC	CASSLGLASRGVHYEQYF
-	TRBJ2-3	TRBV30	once	TGTGCCTGGAGAACTAAACCTACAGATACGCAGTATTTT	CAWRTKPTDTQYF
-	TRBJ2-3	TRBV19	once	TGTGCCAGTAGTACCGCTGGACGGGGCCTGAATACGCAGTATTTT	CASSTAGRGLNTQYF
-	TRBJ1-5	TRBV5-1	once	TGCGCCAGCAGCTTGACAGGGTTCAATCAGCCCCAGCATTTT	CASSLTGFNQPQHF
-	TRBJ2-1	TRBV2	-	TGTGCCAGCAGCCTCGGTCGACCCTGGCGGGATGAGCAGTTCTTC	CASSLGRPWRDEQFF
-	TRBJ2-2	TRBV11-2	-	TGTGCCAGCAGTGTGGCGGGGCCGAACACCGGGGAGCTGTTTTTT	CASSVAGPNTGELFF
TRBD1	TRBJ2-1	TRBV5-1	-	TGCGCCAGCAGCCCTGGGACAGGGGGGTACAATGAGCAGTTCTTC	CASSPGTGGYNEQFF
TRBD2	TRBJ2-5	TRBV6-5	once	TGTGCCAGCAGTCTGACTAGCGGGCCCCAAGAGACCCAGTACTTC	CASSLTSGPQETQYF
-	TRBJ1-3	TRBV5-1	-	TGCGCCAGCAGCCTAACGCCTTCCACGGACTCGGGAAACACCATATATTTT	CASSLTPSTDSGNTIYF